The 26 T cell receptor beta chains reported below all come from one sample, sequenced in a study of blood T cell repertoires in COVID-19. Profiled with immunoSEQ multiplex PCR; TCRdb holds only in-frame clones, not every one. The sample has around 93,000 clones, 90% seen once. Sample: peripheral blood. These receptor sequences come from a man between 18 and 29 years old with COVID-19, enrolled during active disease.

The rearrangement joins TRBV5-1 to TRBJ2-3; 7 bases match TRBD2. Trimming took 7 bases from V and 3 from J; bases not matched to a gene: 14. This CDR3 is built from 16 residues. Germline V gene lookup returns CDR1 SGHRS and CDR2 YFSETQ. CDR3: CASSGRGGGGTDTQYF. The CDR3 nucleotides read TGCGCCAGCTCCGGTCGCGGGGGAGGTGGTACAGATACGCAGTATTTT. Full variable domain (rest looked up from reference TRBV5-1 and TRBJ2-3): KAGVTQTPRYLIKTRGQQVTLSCSPISGHRSVSWYQQTPGQGLQFLFEYFSETQRNKGNFPGRFSGRQFSNSRSEMNVSTLELGDSALYLCASSGRGGGGTDTQYFGPGTRLTVL.

This chain links TRBV28 with TRBJ2-7, with 7 nucleotides matching TRBD2. The V gene end was trimmed by 7 bases and the J gene end by 0 bases; junction bases not matched to a gene: 6. Germline loops: CDR1 MDHEN, CDR2 SYDVKM. CDR3 length: 14 amino acids. The CDR3 region is CASIPGGSSYEQYF. For the CDR3, the DNA is TGTGCCAGCATCCCCGGGGGGAGCTCCTACGAGCAGTACTTC.

V usage is TRBV19 and J usage is TRBJ2-7; tentatively, D is TRBD2 (6 bases). CDR3 length equals 14 residues. Germline assignment: CDR1 LNHDA and CDR2 SQIVND (reference sequence). V lost 1 base to trimming and J lost 2 bases, with 9 bases between them. CDR3 loop: CASSIGDSTYEQYF. In DNA, the CDR3 is TGTGCCAGTAGTATAGGGGACTCTACCTACGAGCAGTACTTC.

This rearrangement joins TRBV19 to TRBJ2-7; a possible D gene is TRBD2 (5 bases). Germline values: CDR1 LNHDA, CDR2 SQIVND (reference sequence). The ends were cut back, 5 bases at V and 4 bases at J, with 15 bases in the middle. This CDR3 region has 14 residues. This chain's CDR3 is CASSPQLGSYEQYF. CDR3 DNA: TGTGCCAGTAGTCCTCAACTAGGATCTTACGAGCAGTACTTC. The complete variable domain, with remaining parts taken from reference TRBV19 and TRBJ2-7, reads DGGITQSPKYLFRKEGQNVTLSCEQNLNHDAMYWYRQDPGQGLRLIYYSQIVNDFQKGDIAEGYSVSREKKESFPLTVTSAQKNPTAFYLCASSPQLGSYEQYFGPGTRLTVT.

The chain uses TRBV27 and TRBJ1-5; TRBD1 matches at 8 bases. Germline CDR1 reads MNHEY; CDR2 reads SMNVEV (reference sequence). V lost 5 bases and J lost 6; bases outside the gene matches: 6. This CDR3 region has 14 residues. This chain's CDR3 is CASSPLDRAQPQHF. The DNA for the CDR3 is TGTGCCAGCAGTCCCTTGGACAGGGCTCAGCCCCAGCATTTT.

This chain uses TRBV10-1 with TRBJ2-1; TRBD2 matches 11 bases. Germline assignment: CDR1 WNHNN and CDR2 SYGVQD (reference sequence). V gave up 8 bases and J gave up 9 bases; unmatched junction bases: 0. The CDR3 spans 11 residues. The CDR3 DNA is TGCGCCAGCGGGACTAGCGGTGAGCAGTTCTTC. It encodes CASGTSGEQFF.

In this sample, this clone turned up once. The junction differs from germline at one of its ends, possibly a read error. The chain recombines TRBV9 with TRBJ1-4, with 8 positions matching TRBD1. This CDR3 has 15 residues. Germline-derived CDR1 and CDR2 are SGDLS and YYNGEE. The CDR3 nucleotides read TGTGCCAGCAGCGAGAGCCGGACAGGGACTGAAAAACTGCTTTTT. Protein product: CASSESRTGTEKLLF.

This clone was recorded a few times. This chain uses TRBV3-1 (or the pseudogene TRBV3-2) with TRBJ1-2; D is perhaps TRBD1 (6 bases). Trimming stripped 4 bases from V and 8 bases from J, with 23 bases between. This CDR3 comprises 16 residues. CDR1 is LGHDT and CDR2 is YNNKEL in the germline V gene (reference sequence). CDR3 in amino acids: CASSREPGHPTGGYTF. CDR3 DNA: TGTGCCAGCAGCCGGGAACCGGGACACCCCACGGGGGGCTACACCTTC.

In DNA, the CDR3 is TGTGCCATCACCTTAGGGACAGTCTACAATGAGCAGTTCTTC. Its protein is CAITLGTVYNEQFF. The chain employs TRBV2 and TRBJ2-1; 7 bases are shared with TRBD1. This CDR3 has 14 residues. Trimming removed 10 bases from V and 3 bases from J; junction bases left unmatched: 9. Germline V lookup: CDR1 SNHLY, CDR2 FYNNEI.

This clone appeared a single time. The DNA for the CDR3 is TGTGCCAGCAGTCCGCGGACGGACAGGGGGAGGTCCTACGAGCAGTACTTC. Translating gives CASSPRTDRGRSYEQYF. J is TRBJ2-7 and V is TRBV6-6; 10 bases match TRBD1. This CDR3 spans 17 amino acids. With V trimmed by 5 bases and J by 1 base, 11 bases remained unmatched. The germline V gene has CDR1 MNHNY and CDR2 SVGAGI (reference sequence).

The chain uses TRBV19 and TRBJ2-1, with D possibly matching TRBD2 (6 bases). Germline CDR1 LNHDA, CDR2 SQIVND (reference sequence). V lost 4 bases and J 8 bases, leaving 18 bases between the germline ends. This CDR3 is built from 15 residues. The CDR3 reads CASSTSPRGWDEQFF. Written as DNA, the CDR3 is TGTGCCAGTAGTACCTCCCCACGGGGGTGGGATGAGCAGTTCTTC.

The gene calls are TRBV5-1 and TRBJ2-2, with 7 bases lining up with TRBD2. CDR3 length: 15 residues. CDR1 and CDR2 from the germline V gene are SGHRS and YFSETQ. V was clipped by 2 bases and J by 5 bases; unmatched bases: 6. The CDR3 loop is CASSLTGGGTGELFF. For the CDR3, the DNA is TGCGCCAGCAGCTTAACGGGAGGAGGTACCGGGGAGCTGTTTTTT.

The chain links TRBV24-1 to TRBJ1-1; D call uncertain. V was shortened by 2 bases and J by 3 bases, with 6 bases between the two germline ends. Germline V CDR1 and CDR2: KGHDR, SFDVKD. This CDR3 is built from 13 residues. CDR3 residues: CATSDYYYTEAFF. DNA for the CDR3: TGTGCCACCAGTGATTATTATTACACTGAAGCTTTCTTT.

V is TRBV9 and J is TRBJ2-1; 10 nucleotides align to TRBD2. The CDR3 spans 14 residues. V lost 3 bases to trimming and J lost 8 bases; unmatched junction nucleotides: 5. Germline assignment: CDR1 SGDLS and CDR2 YYNGEE. CDR3 sequence: CASSEGLAVDEQFF. CDR3 nucleotide sequence: TGTGCCAGCAGCGAAGGACTAGCGGTGGATGAGCAGTTCTTC.

The count of this clone is one. The chain has TRBV29-1 and TRBJ1-1, with a tentative D call TRBD1 (6 bases). There are 13 residues in the CDR3. V lost 7 bases to trimming and J lost 3 bases, with 15 bases between them. Germline CDR1 and CDR2: SQVTM and ANQGSEA. CDR3 DNA: TGCAGCGCCGCAAGACAGGCCGACACTGAAGCTTTCTTT. This translates into CSAARQADTEAFF.

The V call is TRBV27, the J call TRBJ2-2; possible D gene TRBD2, 5 bases. Trimming removed 2 bases from V and 7 bases from J, with 14 bases in between. This CDR3 spans 15 amino acids. Germline CDR1 is MNHEY and CDR2 is SMNVEV (reference sequence). The CDR3 spells CASSLALGSIGELFF. DNA for the CDR3: TGTGCCAGCAGTTTAGCACTAGGGTCGATCGGGGAGCTGTTTTTT.

This clone was recorded once. This chain uses TRBV5-1 with TRBJ2-1, with D possibly TRBD2 on 6 matching bases. V shed 0 bases and J shed 6 bases, with 19 bases lying between them. Germline V gene lookup returns CDR1 SGHRS and CDR2 YFSETQ. The CDR3 has 17 amino acids. In nucleotides, the CDR3 is TGCGCCAGCAGCTTGGCAAGGACTACGCTCCGGATCAATGAGCAGTTCTTC. Translating gives CASSLARTTLRINEQFF.

This clone was detected a few times. The DNA of the CDR3 is TGTGCCACCAGCAGTCCCCAGGGAAGCCAACTCTTTAACTATGGCTACACCTTC. Its protein is CATSSPQGSQLFNYGYTF. The chain uses TRBV15 and TRBJ1-2, with D perhaps TRBD1 (5 bases). Looked up from germline, CDR1 is LNHNV and CDR2 is YYDKDF (reference sequence). Trimming removed 3 bases from V and 1 base from J, with 21 bases in between. There are 18 residues in the CDR3.

The V and J genes are TRBV28 and TRBJ2-7, with 15 bases that match TRBD2. The CDR3 contains 17 residues. J lost 5 bases, V lost 6 bases, and 11 bases had no gene match. The V gene's germline CDR1 is MDHEN and CDR2 SYDVKM. In DNA, the CDR3 is TGTGCCAGCAGCGAAATCGGACTAGCGGGAGGGAACCACGAGCAGTACTTC. Amino acid sequence: CASSEIGLAGGNHEQYF.

The chain couples TRBV10-3 to TRBJ1-1, with unresolved D. Germline V gives CDR1 ENHRY, CDR2 SYGVKD. The CDR3 spans 16 residues. V dropped 0 bases and J dropped 1 base, with 12 bases sitting between them. CDR3 DNA sequence: TGTGCCATCAGTGAGTCGTCAGGTCTTGGGAACACTGAAGCTTTCTTT. It specifies CAISESSGLGNTEAFF.

This chain links TRBV10-3 with TRBJ2-7; 7 nucleotides align to TRBD1. The V gene's germline CDR1 is ENHRY and CDR2 SYGVKD. After removal of 2 bases from V and 1 base from J, the junction contained 5 bases not matched to a gene. This CDR3 spans 15 amino acids. Here the CDR3 DNA reads TGTGCCATCAGTGAGGGGGAGACAGGGTCCTACGAGCAGTACTTC. This gives the protein CAISEGETGSYEQYF.

This clone came up once. The chain couples TRBV30 to TRBJ1-2; unclear D gene. V gave up 1 base and J gave up 3 bases, with 9 bases separating them. Germline CDR1 reads GTSNPN; CDR2 reads SVGIG (reference sequence). This CDR3 contains 13 residues. CDR3 DNA: TGTGCCTGGAGTGAAGGGAGTGACTATGGCTACACCTTC. This sequence encodes CAWSEGSDYGYTF.

The chain recombines TRBV6-1 with TRBJ2-7; D is undetermined. Germline assignment: CDR1 MNHNS and CDR2 SASEGT. The V and J ends lost 3 bases and 5 bases respectively, with 17 bases between them. The CDR3 sequence is 15 residues long. The CDR3 region is CASSDKPRSQDEQYF. CDR3 DNA: TGTGCCAGCAGTGACAAGCCCAGATCCCAGGACGAGCAGTACTTC.

The J gene is TRBJ1-2, the V gene TRBV3-1 (or the pseudogene TRBV3-2); D unclear. V lost 0 bases and J 3 bases, leaving 8 bases between the germline ends. Germline CDR1 LGHDT, CDR2 YNNKEL (reference sequence). CDR3 length: 14 amino acids. The CDR3 bases are TGTGCCAGCAGCCAAGAACCGGACTACTATGGCTACACCTTC. It codes for CASSQEPDYYGYTF.

CDR3 nucleotide sequence: TGTGCCAGCAGCAGGGGACGTCAAGAGACCCAGTACTTC. Protein product: CASSRGRQETQYF. The chain carries TRBV12-3 or TRBV12-4 and TRBJ2-5; weak D call: TRBD1 (6 bases). V lost 6 bases and J 2 bases, leaving 10 bases between the germline ends. The CDR3 is 13 residues long.

The chain links TRBV5-6 to TRBJ1-2, with 8 bases matching TRBD1. With 0 bases clipped from V and 8 bases from J, the junction kept 0 bases outside the gene matches. Germline-derived CDR1 and CDR2 are SGHDT and YYEEEE. The CDR3 has 12 residues. As DNA, the CDR3 is TGTGCCAGCAGCTTGGGACAGGGGGGCTACACCTTC. It specifies CASSLGQGGYTF.